A single sample is the source of the 25 T cell receptor beta chains below, sequenced in a study of Ad26.COV2.S vaccination and SARS-CoV-2 variants. Regarding treatment: approximately 18 received Ad26.COV2.S at low or high dose, single or two shots; several received placebo; per-sample allocation not given. Samples analyzed were those drawn on day 63 after the first vaccine or placebo injection. Measured with immunoSEQ multiplex PCR; TCRdb has only the in-frame clones, and not every one. The table lists about 470,000 clones, less than 95% of them singletons. Sample: peripheral blood, taken in a trial of Ad26.COV2.S vaccine versus placebo. The receptors were sampled from a person aged 18-65 years who received the Ad26.COV2.S COVID-19 vaccine or a placebo.

CDR3 nucleotides: TGTGCCAGCAGCTCTGGACTCTCCAATGAAAAACTGTTTTTT. As protein: CASSSGLSNEKLFF. The rearrangement links TRBV7-8 to TRBJ1-4; D gene uncertain. CDR3 length: 14 residues. Trimming shortened V by 4 bases and J by 5 bases, and 11 bases separated the two germline ends. CDR1 SGHVS and CDR2 FQNEAQ come from the germline V gene.

The chain uses TRBV5-6 and TRBJ2-1; tentatively, D is TRBD2 (6 bases). CDR3 length: 16 amino acids. CDR1 SGHDT and CDR2 YYEEEE come from the germline V gene. V was clipped by 0 bases and J by 2 bases, with 12 bases between them. The CDR3 is CASSLGLASTYNEQFF. The CDR3 DNA reads as TGTGCCAGCAGCTTGGGTCTAGCGTCGACCTACAATGAGCAGTTCTTC.

The chain is built from TRBV4-2 and TRBJ1-5; TRBD1 is a possible D gene (5 bases). CDR1 and CDR2 (germline): LGHNA, YNFKEQ. CDR3 size: 14 residues. Trimming shortened V by 1 base and J by 5 bases, and 9 bases separated the two germline ends. The CDR3 is CASSQATRDQPQHF. CDR3 sequence (DNA): TGTGCCAGCAGCCAAGCGACCAGGGATCAGCCCCAGCATTTT.

This clone was detected only a few times. Here the CDR3 DNA reads TGTGCCAGCAGCCACAGGGGGATTGGTGAAAAACTGTTTTTT. Encoded protein: CASSHRGIGEKLFF. V gene TRBV13 combines with J gene TRBJ1-4; 8 bases are a match to TRBD1. Germline V gives CDR1 PRHDT, CDR2 FYEKMQ (reference sequence). V was clipped by 5 bases and J by 7 bases; unmatched bases: 6. CDR3 size: 14 residues.

The chain joins TRBV3-1 (or the pseudogene TRBV3-2) to TRBJ1-2; perhaps TRBD1 as D (5 bases). Germline CDR1 reads LGHDT; CDR2 reads YNNKEL (reference sequence). Trimming left V 4 bases short and J 2 bases short, with 11 bases between. The CDR3 contains 14 residues. The CDR3 spells CASSPGIQNYGYTF. DNA of the CDR3: TGTGCCAGCAGCCCAGGGATACAGAACTATGGCTACACCTTC.

CDR3 sequence reads: CASRGLAGLGTGELFF. CDR3 nucleotides: TGTGCCAGCAGGGGACTAGCGGGATTGGGGACCGGGGAGCTGTTTTTT. V and J are TRBV28 and TRBJ2-2, with TRBD2 matching over 13 bases. Trimming cost V 6 bases and J 5 bases; bases outside gene matches: 6. Germline V gene lookup returns CDR1 MDHEN and CDR2 SYDVKM. The CDR3 consists of 16 residues.

The chain couples TRBV10-3 to TRBJ2-7; weak D call: TRBD1 (6 bases). The CDR3 runs 11 residues. Germline V gene data show CDR1 as ENHRY and CDR2 as SYGVKD. V was pared by 7 bases and J by 3 bases, with 7 bases between. The CDR3 loop reads CAITQGYEQYF. In DNA form, the CDR3 reads TGTGCCATCACACAGGGCTACGAGCAGTACTTC.

The CDR3 reads CASGGQGEQYF. The CDR3, as DNA: TGTGCCAGCGGAGGACAGGGGGAGCAGTACTTC. The J gene is TRBJ2-7, the V gene TRBV10-3; 9 bases are shared with TRBD1. Germline V gene data show CDR1 as ENHRY and CDR2 as SYGVKD. Unmatched junction bases numbered 5, after V lost 10 bases and J lost 7 bases. CDR3 length: 11 residues.

Concerning this clone itself: The sample holds other DNA sequences that translate to the same CDR3. CDR3 in amino acids: CASSSITDTQYF. The CDR3 nucleotides are TGTGCCAGCAGTTCAATCACAGATACGCAGTATTTT. The V call is TRBV27, the J call TRBJ2-3; D unresolved. The V and J ends lost 4 bases and 2 bases respectively, with 4 bases between them. Germline V CDR1 and CDR2: MNHEY, SMNVEV (reference sequence). The CDR3 totals 12 residues.

The chain uses TRBV7-9 and TRBJ2-5; 7 bases are shared with TRBD2. The CDR3 loop spans 14 amino acids. J gave up 5 bases and V 6 bases, and 9 bases lay outside the gene matches. Germline V gives CDR1 SEHNR, CDR2 FQNEAQ (reference sequence). CDR3 protein: CASSGLGLWETQYF. The CDR3 DNA sequence: TGTGCCAGCAGTGGACTAGGTCTATGGGAGACCCAGTACTTC.

The V call is TRBV28, the J call TRBJ2-5; D is unclear. The CDR3 has 16 amino acids. V dropped 4 bases and J dropped 6 bases, with 21 bases sitting between them. Germline loops: CDR1 MDHEN, CDR2 SYDVKM. CDR3: CASSSSKTARRKTQYF. The CDR3, as DNA: TGTGCCAGCAGTTCCTCCAAAACAGCGCGAAGAAAGACCCAGTACTTC.

J is TRBJ2-1 and V is TRBV3-1 (or the pseudogene TRBV3-2), with 7 bases that match TRBD2. CDR1 and CDR2 (germline): LGHDT, YNNKEL (reference sequence). With V trimmed by 8 bases and J by 0 bases, 10 bases remained unmatched. The CDR3 covers 16 residues. In DNA form, the CDR3 reads TGTGCCAGCGCCGGTCTAGCGGAGAGCTCCTACAATGAGCAGTTCTTC. Residues: CASAGLAESSYNEQFF.

This chain uses TRBV19 with TRBJ2-7, with 9 bases that match TRBD1. Looked up from germline, CDR1 is LNHDA and CDR2 is SQIVND (reference sequence). Trimming cost V 5 bases and J 3 bases; bases outside gene matches: 5. The CDR3 is 14 residues long. The DNA of the CDR3 is TGTGCCAGTAGTGTCGGGACAGGGAACTACGAGCAGTACTTC. Amino acid sequence: CASSVGTGNYEQYF.

The chain carries TRBV28 and TRBJ1-4; no definite D call. The germline V and J ends were trimmed by 2 bases and 4 bases, with 11 bases remaining between them. The CDR3 runs 15 residues. Per the germline V gene, CDR1 is MDHEN and CDR2 is SYDVKM. CDR3 loop: CASSLILGLNEKLFF. The CDR3, as DNA: TGTGCCAGCAGTTTAATTCTCGGGCTTAATGAAAAACTGTTTTTT.

This sequence joins TRBV10-3 and TRBJ2-1, with 11 nucleotides matching TRBD2. This CDR3 has 15 amino acids. Looked up from germline, CDR1 is ENHRY and CDR2 is SYGVKD. The ends lost 4 bases at V and 9 bases at J; junction bases unmatched: 8. The CDR3 loop reads CAISGPGLAATEQFF. The DNA for the CDR3 is TGTGCCATCAGTGGCCCGGGACTAGCGGCGACTGAGCAGTTCTTC.

The chain recombines TRBV19 with TRBJ2-7, with no clear D. V was pared by 1 base and J by 3 bases, with 10 bases between. Per the germline V gene, CDR1 is LNHDA and CDR2 is SQIVND (reference sequence). CDR3 size: 14 residues. The CDR3 nucleotides read TGTGCCAGTAGTATAGCCCCTGGGGACTACGAGCAGTACTTC. Its protein product is CASSIAPGDYEQYF.

V and J are TRBV18 and TRBJ2-3; D is undetermined. From germline, CDR1 is KGHSH and CDR2 LQKENI. This CDR3 has 16 amino acids. Trimming left V 6 bases short and J 6 bases short, with 22 bases between. CDR3 loop: CASSRSALEIGDTQYF. The DNA for the CDR3 is TGTGCCAGCTCCCGTTCTGCACTGGAGATTGGTGATACGCAGTATTTT.

The chain is built from TRBV11-3 and TRBJ2-7; 7 bases are shared with TRBD1. Germline V gene sequence: CDR1 SGHNT, CDR2 YENEEA. CDR3 size: 13 residues. J was trimmed by 5 bases and V by 5 bases; bases with no gene match: 6. CDR3 nucleotides: TGTGCCAGCAGCCGACAGGGTAGGCACGAGCAGTACTTC. Protein product: CASSRQGRHEQYF. Supplemented by reference TRBV11-3 and TRBJ2-7, the full variable domain reads EAGVVQSPRYKIIEKKQPVAFWCNPISGHNTLYWYLQNLGQGPELLIRYENEEAVDDSQLPKDRFSAERLKGVDSTLKIQPAELGDSAVYLCASSRQGRHEQYFGPGTRLTVT.

V usage is TRBV5-5 and J usage is TRBJ1-6, with unresolved D. Trimming pared 1 base from V and 12 bases from J, leaving 14 bases between. The V gene's germline CDR1 is SGHKS and CDR2 YYEKEE (reference sequence). The CDR3 sequence is 14 residues long. The CDR3 DNA reads TGTGCCAGCAGCTTGACGGTGTCGGCCGAACCCCTCCACTTT. Translation: CASSLTVSAEPLHF. Full variable domain (rest looked up from reference TRBV5-5 and TRBJ1-6): DAGVTQSPTHLIKTRGQQVTLRCSPISGHKSVSWYQQVLGQGPQFIFQYYEKEERGRGNFPDRFSARQFPNYSSELNVNALLLGDSALYLCASSLTVSAEPLHFGNGTRLTVT.

This clone appeared once. The chain is built from TRBV27 and TRBJ2-1; D unresolved. The CDR3 covers 16 residues. Germline loops: CDR1 MNHEY, CDR2 SMNVEV (reference sequence). Trimming removed 7 bases from V and 3 bases from J, with 19 bases in between. Here the CDR3 DNA reads TGTGCCAGCACCCCAGGAGTACTTAGGAGCTACAATGAGCAGTTCTTC. Its translation is CASTPGVLRSYNEQFF.

The rearrangement joins TRBV6-2 or TRBV6-3 to TRBJ1-2, with unresolved D. The CDR3 covers 16 residues. V was trimmed by 0 bases and J by 8 bases, leaving 19 bases between them. The germline V gene has CDR1 MNHEY and CDR2 SVGEGT. This chain's CDR3 is CASSYSNLRVRAGYTF. For the CDR3, the DNA is TGTGCCAGCAGTTACTCGAATCTACGGGTACGGGCAGGCTACACCTTC.

V gene TRBV4-3 combines with J gene TRBJ2-2, with TRBD1 matching 9 bases. There are 17 residues in the CDR3. V shed 0 bases and J 4 bases; nucleotides not matched to a gene: 6. Germline CDR1 and CDR2: LGHNA and YSLEER. The CDR3 is CASSQDRKTGGTGELFF. CDR3 DNA: TGCGCCAGCAGCCAAGACCGAAAGACAGGGGGCACCGGGGAGCTGTTTTTT.

The rearrangement joins TRBV7-3 to TRBJ2-7, with TRBD1 matching 9 bases. CDR3 size: 13 residues. The germline CDR1 and CDR2 sequences are SGHTA and FQGTGA. The V and J ends lost 5 bases and 6 bases, in that order; junction bases with no gene match: 5. CDR3 nucleotide sequence: TGTGCCAGCAGCACGGACAGGGGCGGCGAGCAGTACTTC. The encoded protein is CASSTDRGGEQYF.

The V gene is TRBV29-1, the J gene TRBJ2-3; a possible D gene is TRBD2 (6 bases). This CDR3 contains 14 residues. The V gene's germline CDR1 is SQVTM and CDR2 ANQGSEA. V lost 7 bases and J lost 0, with 14 bases in between. The CDR3 DNA sequence: TGCAGCGGGAGGGGCGGAATCAGCACAGATACGCAGTATTTT. It codes for CSGRGGISTDTQYF.

In DNA, the CDR3 is TGCGCCAGCAGCCAAGAAACCTACGCCGGGGAGCTGTTTTTT. Translation gives CASSQETYAGELFF. The gene calls are TRBV4-3 and TRBJ2-2; D is uncertain. The length of the CDR3 is 14 residues. Germline loops: CDR1 LGHNA, CDR2 YSLEER. Deletions cut 0 bases from V and 6 bases from J, with 8 bases between.